The clone carrying this T cell receptor (beta chain) was seen a few times. The CDR3 length is 15 residues. Germline-derived CDR1 and CDR2 are SGHRS and YFSETQ. V shed 0 bases and J shed 0 bases, with 9 bases lying between them. The TCR beta CDR3 regions underwent amplification using RNA transcripts as the source. Using the HTBI primer set, a first-round RT-PCR was run on the TCR CDR3. TCRdb called the multiplex PCR reads again in MiXCR, with one record for every CDR3 protein. The table records 350,000 to 400,000 distinct CDR3 sequences, about 16% of them present only once. The entry originates in a study of T cells in Graves' hyperthyroidism and ophthalmopathy.

The sample consisted of blood. The chain employs TRBV5-1 and TRBJ2-5, with D unclear. The origin of this receptor is a woman aged 30 to 39 with Graves' hyperthyroidism. In DNA form, the CDR3 reads TGCGCCAGCAGCTTGGAGTTCAGAAACCAAGAGACCCAGTACTTC. Translated: CASSLEFRNQETQYF. The entire variable domain, with the rest obtained from reference TRBV5-1 and TRBJ2-5, is as follows: KAGVTQTPRYLIKTRGQQVTLSCSPISGHRSVSWYQQTPGQGLQFLFEYFSETQRNKGNFPGRFSGRQFSNSRSEMNVSTLELGDSALYLCASSLEFRNQETQYFGPGTRLLVL.